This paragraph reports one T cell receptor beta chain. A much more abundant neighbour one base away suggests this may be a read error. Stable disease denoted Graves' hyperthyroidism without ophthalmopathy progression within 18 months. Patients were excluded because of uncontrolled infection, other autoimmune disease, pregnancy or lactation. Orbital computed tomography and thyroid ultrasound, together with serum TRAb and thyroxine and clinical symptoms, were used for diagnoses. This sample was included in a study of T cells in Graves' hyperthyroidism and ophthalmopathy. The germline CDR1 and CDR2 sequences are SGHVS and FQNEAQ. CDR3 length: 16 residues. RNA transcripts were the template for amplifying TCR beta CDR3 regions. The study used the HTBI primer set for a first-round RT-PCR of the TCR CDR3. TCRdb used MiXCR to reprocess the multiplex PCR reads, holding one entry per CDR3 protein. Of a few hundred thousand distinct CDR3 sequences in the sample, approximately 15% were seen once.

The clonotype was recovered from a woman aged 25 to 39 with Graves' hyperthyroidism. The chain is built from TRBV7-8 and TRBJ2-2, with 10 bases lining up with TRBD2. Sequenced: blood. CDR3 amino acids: CVSSPRIAGGTGELFF. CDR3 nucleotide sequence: TGTGTCAGCAGCCCTCGAATAGCGGGAGGCACCGGGGAGCTGTTTTTT.